These 20 T cell receptor beta chains came from one sample sequenced in a study of T cell responses to AZD1222 COVID-19 vaccine. The data were produced by immunoSEQ multiplex PCR, yet TCRdb's version contains in-frame clones alone and is incomplete. In the table there are some 120,000 clones, approximately 90% of which are singletons. This material consisted of peripheral blood, taken 28 days after the second AZD1222 dose. The receptors were gathered from an adult who received the AZD1222 COVID-19 vaccine.

The J gene is TRBJ2-3, the V gene TRBV10-3; a weak D match, TRBD1 (6 bases). Per the germline V gene, CDR1 is ENHRY and CDR2 is SYGVKD. The V end was cut by 0 bases, the J end by 3 bases, with 7 bases between. The CDR3 runs 14 residues. CDR3: CAISESQGTDTQYF. In nucleotides, the CDR3 is TGTGCCATCAGTGAGTCGCAGGGGACAGATACGCAGTATTTT.

V is TRBV3-1 (or the pseudogene TRBV3-2) and J is TRBJ1-6; D may be TRBD1 (5 bases). This CDR3 contains 15 residues. Germline V gives CDR1 LGHDT, CDR2 YNNKEL (reference sequence). Trimming cost V 1 base and J 7 bases, with 11 bases left between them. The DNA of the CDR3 is TGTGCCAGCAGCCAAGCCGAGGAGGGGAATTCACCCCTCCACTTT. As protein: CASSQAEEGNSPLHF.

The chain couples TRBV7-2 to TRBJ1-3; D not resolved. Germline V gene lookup returns CDR1 SGHTA and CDR2 FQGNSA. This CDR3 spans 15 amino acids. The V gene lost 4 bases and the J gene lost 4 bases, with 14 bases spanning the gap. The CDR3 region has the DNA TGTGCCAGCAGCTCGTCAGCCGAGCGGGGAAACACCATATATTTT. This codes for CASSSSAERGNTIYF.

The rearrangement links TRBV4-1 to TRBJ1-1, with 7 nucleotides matching TRBD1. Losses at the gene ends were 1 base for V and 1 base for J; bases not matched to a gene: 12. Per the germline V gene, CDR1 is MGHRA and CDR2 is YSYEKL. The CDR3 runs 18 residues. In nucleotides, the CDR3 is TGCGCCAGCAGCCAAGGTATTAGACAGGGCGGGGGGAACACTGAAGCTTTCTTT. Encoded protein: CASSQGIRQGGGNTEAFF.

This chain joins TRBV7-2 and TRBJ1-3, with D possibly matching TRBD1 (5 bases). Germline V gene data show CDR1 as SGHTA and CDR2 as FQGNSA. The CDR3 runs 16 residues. V was trimmed by 5 bases and J by 0 bases, leaving 14 bases between them. The CDR3 sequence is CASSRGGVSSGNTIYF. The DNA for the CDR3 is TGTGCCAGCAGCCGGGGGGGAGTTTCCTCTGGAAACACCATATATTTT.

The gene calls are TRBV7-9 and TRBJ2-1; 8 positions agree with TRBD2. Germline values: CDR1 SEHNR, CDR2 FQNEAQ (reference sequence). CDR3 length: 16 residues. With V trimmed by 4 bases and J by 10 bases, 15 bases remained unmatched. In nucleotides, the CDR3 is TGTGCCAGCAGCTCTCCGGGACTAGGCAGTCTCGGCGAGCAGTTCTTC. As protein: CASSSPGLGSLGEQFF.

The rearrangement joins TRBV28 to TRBJ2-3; the D gene is possibly TRBD2 (6 bases). This CDR3 has 15 residues. With 6 bases removed from V and 1 base from J, the gap between germline ends came to 14 bases. Looked up from germline, CDR1 is MDHEN and CDR2 is SYDVKM. The CDR3 nucleotides are TGTGCCAGCAGCTGGGGGGACCGAGGCACAGATACGCAGTATTTT. It specifies CASSWGDRGTDTQYF.

The chain recombines TRBV12-3 or TRBV12-4 with TRBJ2-3; D is undetermined. The CDR3 contains 11 residues. The germline V and J ends were trimmed by 1 base and 8 bases, with 4 bases remaining between them. The CDR3 sequence is CASSLESTQYF. The DNA of the CDR3 is TGTGCCAGCAGTTTAGAAAGTACGCAGTATTTT.

The chain couples TRBV5-4 to TRBJ1-1, with D perhaps TRBD1 (5 bases). CDR3 size: 15 residues. V was clipped by 2 bases and J by 0 bases, with 11 bases between them. CDR1 is SGHNT and CDR2 is YYREEE in the germline V gene (reference sequence). CDR3 sequence: CASSFGGVMNTEAFF. The CDR3 DNA reads as TGTGCCAGCAGCTTTGGGGGGGTAATGAACACTGAAGCTTTCTTT.

This sequence joins TRBV11-2 and TRBJ2-7; no firm D call. The germline V and J ends were trimmed by 6 bases and 3 bases, with 12 bases remaining between them. The CDR3 extends over 13 amino acids. Germline lookup yields CDR1 SGHAT and CDR2 FQNNGV. In DNA, the CDR3 is TGTGCCAGCAGTGGGGTCAACGGCTACGAGCAGTACTTC. It is translated as CASSGVNGYEQYF.

This rearrangement joins TRBV6-4 to TRBJ2-3; the match to TRBD2 covers 8 bases. V was clipped by 3 bases and J by 1 base; unmatched bases: 3. Germline CDR1 and CDR2: MRHNA and SNTAGT. The CDR3 runs to 15 residues. The CDR3 spells CASSENSGGTDTQYF. CDR3 DNA sequence: TGTGCCAGCAGTGAGAATAGCGGGGGCACAGATACGCAGTATTTT.

The V call is TRBV28, the J call TRBJ2-7; D is perhaps TRBD2 (5 bases). The V gene's germline CDR1 is MDHEN and CDR2 SYDVKM. V shed 4 bases and J shed 4 bases, with 17 bases lying between them. This CDR3 region has 15 residues. The CDR3 sequence: CASSSLPRTRYEQYF. CDR3 DNA sequence: TGTGCCAGCAGTTCCCTCCCGCGAACTAGATACGAGCAGTACTTC.

The chain has TRBV2 and TRBJ1-1, with D maybe TRBD1 (6 bases). The V end lost 7 bases, the J end lost 7 bases, and 10 bases lay between the germline ends. Germline V CDR1 and CDR2: SNHLY, FYNNEI. This CDR3 has 11 amino acids. DNA of the CDR3: TGTGCCAGCATAAACAGGGTTGAAGCTTTCTTT. This codes for CASINRVEAFF.

This clone was seen a single time. The J gene is TRBJ2-3, the V gene TRBV7-9, with 7 bases matching TRBD2. V trimming: 4 bases; J trimming: 0 bases; junction bases outside the gene matches: 7. Per the germline V gene, CDR1 is SEHNR and CDR2 is FQNEAQ (reference sequence). The CDR3 is 16 amino acids. The CDR3 DNA reads TGTGCCAGCAGCTCGACTAGCAGGAGTAGCACAGATACGCAGTATTTT. Protein sequence: CASSSTSRSSTDTQYF. The full variable domain, its missing parts supplied by reference TRBV7-9 and TRBJ2-3, is DTGVSQNPRHKITKRGQNVTFRCDPISEHNRLYWYRQTLGQGPEFLTYFQNEAQLEKSRLLSDRFSAERPKGSFSTLEIQRTEQGDSAMYLCASSSTSRSSTDTQYFGPGTRLTVL.

The rearrangement links TRBV29-1 to TRBJ1-3; D is unclear. Trimming removed 4 bases from V and 4 bases from J, with 8 bases in between. The germline gives CDR1 SQVTM, CDR2 ANQGSEA. This CDR3 contains 12 residues. CDR3 loop: CSVAVSGNTIYF. CDR3 DNA: TGCAGCGTTGCTGTCTCAGGAAACACCATATATTTT.

CDR3 bases: TGCGCCAGCACCCTCAGTCCGGGGGGGAGCACAGATACGCAGTATTTT. It encodes CASTLSPGGSTDTQYF. The V and J genes are TRBV23-1 and TRBJ2-3, with TRBD2 matching 8 bases. TRBV23-1 is given ORF status, its function remaining uncertain. The CDR3 runs 16 residues. V lost 7 bases to trimming and J lost 0 bases; unmatched junction nucleotides: 9.

This clone was seen a single time. The chain combines TRBV7-8 with TRBJ2-3; D not certain. The V gene's germline CDR1 is SGHVS and CDR2 FQNEAQ. Between the trimmed V and J ends, which lost 1 base and 0 bases, there was a span of 11 bases. There are 16 residues in the CDR3. The CDR3 is CASSLVNQISTDTQYF. In DNA form, the CDR3 reads TGTGCCAGCAGCTTAGTCAATCAGATTAGCACAGATACGCAGTATTTT.

V usage is TRBV5-1 and J usage is TRBJ1-6; 12 bases map to TRBD1. Per germline, CDR1 SGHRS and CDR2 YFSETQ. This CDR3 has 16 amino acids. V shed 0 bases, J shed 7 bases, and the junction held 2 bases outside the gene matches. For the CDR3, the DNA is TGCGCCAGCAGCTTGGTAGGGACAGGGGGCAATTCACCCCTCCACTTT. It specifies CASSLVGTGGNSPLHF.

The genes are TRBV5-5 and TRBJ2-7, with 7 bases identical to TRBD1. V was pared by 2 bases and J by 2 bases, with 7 bases of the junction left unmatched. The CDR3 loop spans 15 amino acids. Germline CDR1 SGHKS, CDR2 YYEKEE (reference sequence). The CDR3, as DNA: TGTGCCAGCAGCTTTCCAACAGGGGTCACCTACGAGCAGTACTTC. It codes for CASSFPTGVTYEQYF.

The chain recombines TRBV27 with TRBJ2-3, with 9 bases fitting TRBD2. Per germline, CDR1 MNHEY and CDR2 SMNVEV (reference sequence). The J segment lost 2 bases and the V segment lost 2 bases, leaving 8 bases of the junction unmatched. The CDR3 has 17 residues. CDR3 nucleotide sequence: TGTGCCAGCAGTTTAGGTAGCCTAGCGGGAAACACAGATACGCAGTATTTT. This encodes CASSLGSLAGNTDTQYF.